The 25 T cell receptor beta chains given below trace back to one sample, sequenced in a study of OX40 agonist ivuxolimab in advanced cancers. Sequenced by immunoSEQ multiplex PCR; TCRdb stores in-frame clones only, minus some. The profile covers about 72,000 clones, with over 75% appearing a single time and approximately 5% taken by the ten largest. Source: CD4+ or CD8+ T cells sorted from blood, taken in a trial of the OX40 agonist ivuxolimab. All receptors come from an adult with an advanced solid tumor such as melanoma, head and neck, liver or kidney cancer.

CDR3: CASSEGDSGGYTF. DNA of the CDR3: TGTGCCAGCAGTGAGGGAGACAGCGGCGGCTACACCTTC. This chain links TRBV6-5 with TRBJ1-2; D perhaps matches TRBD1 (5 bases). CDR3 length: 13 amino acids. Trimming removed 5 bases from V and 8 bases from J, with 15 bases in between. CDR1 is MNHEY, CDR2 SVGAGI, per germline.

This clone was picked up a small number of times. CDR3 amino acids: CASSFGTYEQYF. In nucleotides, the CDR3 is TGTGCCAGCTCTTTCGGGACCTACGAGCAGTACTTC. V and J are TRBV6-1 and TRBJ2-7; TRBD2 is a possible D gene (5 bases). Looked up from germline, CDR1 is MNHNS and CDR2 is SASEGT. V was clipped by 8 bases and J by 2 bases, with 10 bases between them. This CDR3 spans 12 amino acids.

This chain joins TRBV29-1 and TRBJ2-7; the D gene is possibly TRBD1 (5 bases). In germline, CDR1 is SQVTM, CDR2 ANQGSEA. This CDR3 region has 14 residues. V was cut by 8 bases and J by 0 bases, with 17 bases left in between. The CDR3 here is CSTKTQGNSYEQYF. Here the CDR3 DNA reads TGCAGCACCAAAACCCAGGGAAACTCCTACGAGCAGTACTTC.

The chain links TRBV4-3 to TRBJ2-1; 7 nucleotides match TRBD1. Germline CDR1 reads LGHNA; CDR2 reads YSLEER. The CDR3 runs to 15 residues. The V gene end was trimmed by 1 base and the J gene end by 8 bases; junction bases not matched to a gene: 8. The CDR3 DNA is TGCGCCAGCAGCCAAGGAGGGGGCACGTTTGATGAGCAGTTCTTC. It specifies CASSQGGGTFDEQFF.

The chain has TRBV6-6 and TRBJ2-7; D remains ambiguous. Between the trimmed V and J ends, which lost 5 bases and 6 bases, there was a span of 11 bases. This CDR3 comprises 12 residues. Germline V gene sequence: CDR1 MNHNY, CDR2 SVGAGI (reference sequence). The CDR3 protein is CASSDPPREQYF. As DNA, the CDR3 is TGTGCCAGCAGTGATCCGCCCCGCGAGCAGTACTTC.

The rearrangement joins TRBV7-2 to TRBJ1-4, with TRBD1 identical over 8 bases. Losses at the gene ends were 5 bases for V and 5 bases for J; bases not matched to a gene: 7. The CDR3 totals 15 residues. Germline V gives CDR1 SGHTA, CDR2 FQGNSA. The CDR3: CASSGRDRINEKLFF. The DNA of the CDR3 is TGTGCCAGCAGCGGGCGGGACAGGATAAATGAAAAACTGTTTTTT.

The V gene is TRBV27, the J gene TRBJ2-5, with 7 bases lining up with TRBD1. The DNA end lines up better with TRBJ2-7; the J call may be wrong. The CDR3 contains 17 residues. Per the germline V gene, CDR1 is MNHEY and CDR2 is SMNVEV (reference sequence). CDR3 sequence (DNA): TGTGCCAGCAGAGGATACACGGGACAGTCAATTACCTACGAGCAGTACTTC. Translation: CASRGYTGQSITYEQYF.

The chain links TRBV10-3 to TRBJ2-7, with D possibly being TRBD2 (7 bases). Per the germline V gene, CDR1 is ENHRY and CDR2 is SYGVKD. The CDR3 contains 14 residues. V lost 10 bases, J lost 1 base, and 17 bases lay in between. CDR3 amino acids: CATQRDTNSYEQYF. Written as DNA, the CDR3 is TGTGCCACCCAGCGGGACACCAATTCCTACGAGCAGTACTTC.

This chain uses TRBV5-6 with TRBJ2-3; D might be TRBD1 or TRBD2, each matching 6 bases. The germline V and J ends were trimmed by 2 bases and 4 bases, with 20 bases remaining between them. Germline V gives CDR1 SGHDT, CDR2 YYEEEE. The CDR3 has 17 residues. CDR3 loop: CASSFLLEGGFADTQYF. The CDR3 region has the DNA TGTGCCAGCAGCTTCCTGCTCGAGGGGGGATTCGCAGATACGCAGTATTTT.

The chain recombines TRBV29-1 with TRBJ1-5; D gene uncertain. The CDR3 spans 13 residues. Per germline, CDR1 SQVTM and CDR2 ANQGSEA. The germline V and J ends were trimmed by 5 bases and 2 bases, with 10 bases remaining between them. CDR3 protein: CSVRVRGNQPQHF. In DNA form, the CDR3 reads TGCAGCGTTAGGGTTAGAGGCAATCAGCCCCAGCATTTT.

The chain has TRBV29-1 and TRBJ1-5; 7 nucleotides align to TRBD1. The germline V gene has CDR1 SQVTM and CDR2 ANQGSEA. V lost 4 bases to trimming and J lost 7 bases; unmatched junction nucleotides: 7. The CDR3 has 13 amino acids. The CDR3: CSVATDRDQPQHF. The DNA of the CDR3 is TGCAGCGTTGCGACCGACAGGGACCAGCCCCAGCATTTT.

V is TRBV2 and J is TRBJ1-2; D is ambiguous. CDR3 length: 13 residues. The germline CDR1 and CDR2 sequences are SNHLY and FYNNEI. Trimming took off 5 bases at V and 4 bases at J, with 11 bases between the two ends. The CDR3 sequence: CASSNDKTYGYTF. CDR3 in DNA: TGTGCCAGCAGTAATGACAAAACCTATGGCTACACCTTC. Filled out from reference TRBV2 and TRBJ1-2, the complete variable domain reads EPEVTQTPSHQVTQMGQEVILRCVPISNHLYFYWYRQILGQKVEFLVSFYNNEISEKSEIFDDQFSVERPDGSNFTLKIRSTKLEDSAMYFCASSNDKTYGYTFGSGTRLTVV.

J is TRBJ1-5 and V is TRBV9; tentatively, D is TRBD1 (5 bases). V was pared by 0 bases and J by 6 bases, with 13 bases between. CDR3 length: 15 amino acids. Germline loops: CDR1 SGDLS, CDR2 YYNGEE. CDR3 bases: TGTGCCAGCAGCGTAGGGCAGGGTACGCTTCAGCCCCAGCATTTT. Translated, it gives CASSVGQGTLQPQHF.

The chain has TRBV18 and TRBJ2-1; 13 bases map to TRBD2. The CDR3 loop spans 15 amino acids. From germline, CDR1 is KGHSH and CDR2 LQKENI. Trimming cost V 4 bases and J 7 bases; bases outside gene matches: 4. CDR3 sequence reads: CASSRGLAGENEQFF. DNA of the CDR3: TGTGCCAGCTCACGAGGACTAGCGGGGGAGAATGAGCAGTTCTTC.

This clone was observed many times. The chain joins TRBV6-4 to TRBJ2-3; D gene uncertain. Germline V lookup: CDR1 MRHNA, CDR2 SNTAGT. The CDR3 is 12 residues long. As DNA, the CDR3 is TGTGGGTCGCATCCATCCACAGATACGCAGTATTTT. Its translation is CGSHPSTDTQYF.

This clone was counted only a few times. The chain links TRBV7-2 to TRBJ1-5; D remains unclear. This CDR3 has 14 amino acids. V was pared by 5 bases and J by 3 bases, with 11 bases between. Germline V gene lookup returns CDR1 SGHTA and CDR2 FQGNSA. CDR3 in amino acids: CASSADPFNQPQHF. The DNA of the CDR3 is TGTGCCAGCAGCGCGGACCCATTCAATCAGCCCCAGCATTTT.

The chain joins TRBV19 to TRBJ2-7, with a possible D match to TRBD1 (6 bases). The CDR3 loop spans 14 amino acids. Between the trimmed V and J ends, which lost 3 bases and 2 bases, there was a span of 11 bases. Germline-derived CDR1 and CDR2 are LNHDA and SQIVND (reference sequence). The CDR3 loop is CASSIMGATYEQYF. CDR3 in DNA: TGTGCCAGTAGTATCATGGGGGCAACCTACGAGCAGTACTTC.

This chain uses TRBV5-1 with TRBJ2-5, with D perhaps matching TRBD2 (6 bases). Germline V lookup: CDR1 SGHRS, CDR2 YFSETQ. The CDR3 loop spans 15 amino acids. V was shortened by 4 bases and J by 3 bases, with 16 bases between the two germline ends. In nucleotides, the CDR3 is TGCGCCAGCAGCGAAACCGGGACTCTAAAAGAGACCCAGTACTTC. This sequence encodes CASSETGTLKETQYF.

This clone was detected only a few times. The CDR3 DNA is TGTGCCAGCAGCGGAGGGGGCGGAAGAAACACCATATATTTT. This translates into CASSGGGGRNTIYF. The chain carries TRBV9 and TRBJ1-3; 7 nucleotides align to TRBD1. The CDR3 totals 14 residues. Germline CDR1 is SGDLS and CDR2 is YYNGEE. The V segment lost 3 bases and the J segment 5 bases; nucleotides outside the gene matches: 5.

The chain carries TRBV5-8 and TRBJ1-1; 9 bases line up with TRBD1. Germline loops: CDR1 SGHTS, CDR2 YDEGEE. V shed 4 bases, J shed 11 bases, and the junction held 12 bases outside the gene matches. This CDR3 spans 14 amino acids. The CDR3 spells CASSAWTGDGSAFF. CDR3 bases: TGTGCCAGCAGCGCGTGGACAGGGGATGGCTCGGCTTTCTTT.

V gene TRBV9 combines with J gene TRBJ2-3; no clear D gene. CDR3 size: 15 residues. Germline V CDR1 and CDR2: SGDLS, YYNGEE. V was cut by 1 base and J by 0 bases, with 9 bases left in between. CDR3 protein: CASSVTEYSTDTQYF. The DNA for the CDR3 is TGTGCCAGCAGCGTAACGGAATATAGCACAGATACGCAGTATTTT.

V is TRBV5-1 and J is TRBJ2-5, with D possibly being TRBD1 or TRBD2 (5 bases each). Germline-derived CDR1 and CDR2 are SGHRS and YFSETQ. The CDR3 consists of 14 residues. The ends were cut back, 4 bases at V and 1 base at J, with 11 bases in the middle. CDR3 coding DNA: TGCGCCAGCAGCGAGGGACCGACCCAAGAGACCCAGTACTTC. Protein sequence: CASSEGPTQETQYF.

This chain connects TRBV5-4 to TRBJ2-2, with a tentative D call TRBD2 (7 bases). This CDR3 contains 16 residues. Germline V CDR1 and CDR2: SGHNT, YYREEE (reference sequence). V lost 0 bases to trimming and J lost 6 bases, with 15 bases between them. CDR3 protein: CASSLARGALPGELFF. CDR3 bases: TGTGCCAGCAGCTTGGCCCGGGGGGCTCTACCCGGGGAGCTGTTTTTT.

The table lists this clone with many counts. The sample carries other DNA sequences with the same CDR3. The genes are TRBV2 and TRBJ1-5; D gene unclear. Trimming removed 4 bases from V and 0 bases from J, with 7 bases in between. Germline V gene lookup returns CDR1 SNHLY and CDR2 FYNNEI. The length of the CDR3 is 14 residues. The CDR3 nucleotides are TGTGCCAGCAGTGGAACGGGTAGCAATCAGCCCCAGCATTTT. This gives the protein CASSGTGSNQPQHF.

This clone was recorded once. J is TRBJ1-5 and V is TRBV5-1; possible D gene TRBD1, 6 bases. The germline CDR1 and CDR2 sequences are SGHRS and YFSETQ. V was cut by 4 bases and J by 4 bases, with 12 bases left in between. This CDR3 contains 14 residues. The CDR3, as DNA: TGCGCCAGCAGCACGGGGGCGCTTAATCAGCCCCAGCATTTT. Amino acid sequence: CASSTGALNQPQHF.